This TCR beta chain came from a study of blood T cell repertoires in COVID-19. Study in general: The United States, Italy and Spain were the sources of the acute and convalescent COVID-19 samples. T cells, B-cell-depleted T cells, or PBMCs supplied cDNA or gDNA.

The V and J ends lost 6 bases and 5 bases respectively, with 11 bases between them. The CDR3 extends over 13 amino acids. CDR1 SGHKS and CDR2 YYEKEE come from the germline V gene (reference sequence). In the original workflow: Counts of nucleated cells, estimated from reference gene primer amplification, were obtained. Profiled with immunoSEQ multiplex PCR; TCRdb holds only in-frame clones, not every one. V and J calls and clone size are those listed in that table; D and trimming were worked out from the DNA. The table has 150,000 to 200,000 clones, roughly 88% seen once. The sequencing sample was made of peripheral blood. This rearrangement joins TRBV5-5 to TRBJ2-2; D not resolved. The TCR sequence derives from a man aged 55-75 years who had recovered from COVID-19. This CDR3 reads CASTRSVTGELFF. DNA of the CDR3: TGTGCCAGCACCCGGTCGGTTACCGGGGAGCTGTTTTTT.